This is a list of T cell receptor beta chains from one sample in a study of human T cells and chemical hapten exposure. MiXCR, run by TCRdb on the RACE reads, gives a single entry per CDR3 protein. The table lists around 40,000 distinct CDR3 sequences, 12% of them singletons. The source was whole blood, collected in connection with sensitization to the hapten diphenylcyclopropenone (DPC). Receptor source: a woman in her thirties or forties with alopecia areata. Some clones in this sample may be carry-over from other donors' samples. The CDR3 runs from the conserved cysteine through the conserved F or W. D genes are given only for firm matches. A row's size may be missing; if present it is once, few, many or a size class.

d_gene,v_gene,len,abundance,j_gene,CDR3aa,CDR3nt
.,TRBV7-2,15,many,TRBJ1-2,CASSLVGTTTYGYTF,TGTGCCAGCAGCTTAGTTGGGACAACTACTTATGGCTACACCTTC
.,TRBV11-2,15,.,TRBJ2-6,CASSLPGAGANVLTF,TGTGCCAGCAGCTTACCCGGGGCTGGGGCCAACGTCCTGACTTTC
.,TRBV2,13,few,TRBJ1-4,CASRWTVNEKLFF,TGTGCCAGCAGGTGGACAGTGAATGAAAAACTGTTTTTT
.,TRBV20-1,11,many,TRBJ1-6,CSARDDSPLHF,TGCAGTGCTAGAGATGATTCACCCCTCCACTTT
.,TRBV29-1,13,many,TRBJ2-1,CSVEGQEVNEQFF,TGCAGCGTTGAAGGGCAGGAGGTGAATGAGCAGTTCTTC
.,TRBV28,14,.,TRBJ2-7,CASSLLPGDNEQYF,TGTGCCAGCAGTTTACTCCCGGGGGATAACGAGCAGTACTTC
.,TRBV27,12,.,TRBJ1-5,CASSFLNQPQHF,TGTGCCAGCAGTTTTTTGAATCAGCCCCAGCATTTT
.,TRBV29-1,13,.,TRBJ2-1,CSVGGQRYNEQFF,TGCAGCGTTGGAGGCCAGCGTTACAATGAGCAGTTCTTC
.,TRBV4-2,16,.,TRBJ2-1,CASSQRQSNRGNEQFF,TGTGCCAGCAGCCAGAGACAGTCTAATCGTGGGAATGAGCAGTTCTTC
.,TRBV7-6,13,many,TRBJ1-1,CASSLDPGTEAFF,TGTGCCAGCAGCTTAGACCCGGGCACTGAAGCTTTCTTT
.,TRBV7-2,12,many,TRBJ2-7,CASSPAPYEQYF,TGTGCCAGCAGCCCCGCCCCCTACGAGCAGTACTTC
.,TRBV7-9,16,.,TRBJ1-3,CASSPEGRALGNTIYF,TGTGCCAGCAGCCCGGAGGGCCGGGCCCTTGGAAACACCATATATTTT
.,TRBV29-1,12,few,TRBJ2-7,CSVALGSYEQYF,TGCAGCGTTGCACTCGGCTCCTACGAGCAGTACTTC